The 30 T cell receptor beta chains given below trace back to one sample, sequenced in a study of CD8 T cell repertoires and HIV-1 epitope variants. These receptors' antigens are unknown. Assay used: immunoSEQ multiplex PCR; TCRdb lists only in-frame clones, some missing. Of 2,500 or so clones listed, approximately 73% are singletons. Sequencing was carried out using cultured CD8+ T cells derived from PBMCs. These TCRs come from a male donor with HIV.

V usage is TRBV27 and J usage is TRBJ1-2; D gene unclear. The CDR3 runs 14 residues. Germline loops: CDR1 MNHEY, CDR2 SMNVEV (reference sequence). The ends were cut back, 3 bases at V and 1 base at J, with 9 bases in the middle. CDR3 sequence: CASSFTMGNYGYTF. The CDR3 DNA is TGTGCCAGCAGTTTTACAATGGGTAACTATGGCTACACCTTC.

The chain carries TRBV5-6 and TRBJ1-3; D gene unclear. Trimming removed 0 bases at V and 1 base at J, with 8 bases between. The CDR3 extends over 15 amino acids. Germline CDR1 reads SGHDT; CDR2 reads YYEEEE. The CDR3 loop reads CASSLAPASGNTIYF. For the CDR3, the DNA is TGTGCCAGCAGCTTGGCCCCAGCATCTGGAAACACCATATATTTT.

This rearrangement joins TRBV15 to TRBJ2-7, with TRBD1 matching 8 bases. V lost 5 bases to trimming and J lost 6 bases; unmatched junction nucleotides: 12. This CDR3 has 15 residues. Germline assignment: CDR1 LNHNV and CDR2 YYDKDF (reference sequence). DNA for the CDR3: TGTGCCACCAGCGATGGGACAGGTGGCATTGGCGAGCAGTACTTC. Residues: CATSDGTGGIGEQYF.

The chain is built from TRBV19 and TRBJ2-2; D might be TRBD1 or TRBD2, each matching 6 bases. Germline CDR1 LNHDA, CDR2 SQIVND (reference sequence). This CDR3 has 13 amino acids. V was shortened by 5 bases and J by 6 bases, with 10 bases between the two germline ends. The CDR3 sequence: CASSGGRPGELFF. In DNA, the CDR3 is TGTGCCAGTAGTGGGGGGCGCCCCGGGGAGCTGTTTTTT.

The rearrangement uses TRBV5-1 and TRBJ2-1; D unresolved. V dropped 0 bases and J dropped 3 bases, with 4 bases sitting between them. The CDR3 spans 13 residues. Germline CDR1 and CDR2: SGHRS and YFSETQ. CDR3 sequence reads: CASSLGVYNEQFF. The CDR3 nucleotides are TGCGCCAGCAGCTTGGGTGTCTACAATGAGCAGTTCTTC.

The chain combines TRBV4-2 with TRBJ2-3; 9 bases line up with TRBD1. The J segment lost 3 bases and the V segment lost 4 bases, leaving 8 bases of the junction unmatched. The germline V gene encodes CDR1 LGHNA and CDR2 YNFKEQ. This CDR3 has 16 residues. The CDR3 nucleotides read TGTGCCAGCAGCCCCTCCCCGGGACAGGGAACAGATACGCAGTATTTT. Its translation: CASSPSPGQGTDTQYF.

This clone was seen more than once but under ten times. The rearrangement links TRBV7-9 to TRBJ2-2; D gene ambiguous. The CDR3 contains 14 residues. Germline lookup yields CDR1 SEHNR and CDR2 FQNEAQ (reference sequence). The V end lost 3 bases, the J end lost 1 base, and 6 bases lay between the germline ends. The CDR3 region is CASSFRGNTGELFF. The CDR3 DNA sequence: TGTGCCAGCAGCTTTCGCGGGAACACCGGGGAGCTGTTTTTT. The entire variable domain, with the rest obtained from reference TRBV7-9 and TRBJ2-2, is as follows: DTGVSQNPRHKITKRGQNVTFRCDPISEHNRLYWYRQTLGQGPEFLTYFQNEAQLEKSRLLSDRFSAERPKGSFSTLEIQRTEQGDSAMYLCASSFRGNTGELFFGEGSRLTVL.

The CDR3 sequence: CASSLTGTDTQYF. CDR3 DNA: TGTGCCAGCAGCTTGACAGGCACAGATACGCAGTATTTT. The J gene is TRBJ2-3, the V gene TRBV5-6; D gene unclear. The CDR3 has 13 residues. Germline V gene data show CDR1 as SGHDT and CDR2 as YYEEEE. Trimming shortened V by 1 base and J by 1 base, and 4 bases separated the two germline ends.

The rearrangement joins TRBV19 to TRBJ1-1; tentatively, D is TRBD1 (5 bases). Looked up from germline, CDR1 is LNHDA and CDR2 is SQIVND (reference sequence). Trimming stripped 5 bases from V and 0 bases from J, with 13 bases between. This CDR3 comprises 15 residues. The CDR3 DNA is TGTGCCAGTAGTGATTACGGGGCTCTGAACACTGAAGCTTTCTTT. Protein sequence: CASSDYGALNTEAFF.

The chain carries TRBV7-8 and TRBJ2-2, with 9 bases fitting TRBD1. The trim removed 8 bases at V and 2 bases at J, leaving 12 bases unmatched. The CDR3 length is 17 residues. CDR1 SGHVS and CDR2 FQNEAQ come from the germline V gene. CDR3 residues: CASSISRTGVNTGELFF. CDR3 DNA sequence: TGTGCCAGCTCTATTTCCAGGACAGGGGTTAACACCGGGGAGCTGTTTTTT.

The chain joins TRBV6-5 to TRBJ2-3; D is unclear. The germline V gene has CDR1 MNHEY and CDR2 SVGAGI. V was trimmed by 2 bases and J by 6 bases, leaving 15 bases between them. The CDR3 totals 15 residues. CDR3 nucleotides: TGTGCCAGCAGTTACCGTCGTCAGTTGGGGGATACGCAGTATTTT. Its translation is CASSYRRQLGDTQYF.

The V call is TRBV18, the J call TRBJ2-5; 8 positions agree with TRBD2. Trimming removed 5 bases from V and 10 bases from J; junction bases left unmatched: 6. The germline V gene encodes CDR1 KGHSH and CDR2 LQKENI. This CDR3 region has 12 residues. Here the CDR3 reads CASSTDGRDQYF. The CDR3 coding sequence is TGTGCCAGCTCAACGGACGGGAGGGACCAGTACTTC.

A single count supports this clone. The chain uses TRBV30 and TRBJ1-6, with D possibly matching TRBD1 (6 bases). Germline V gives CDR1 GTSNPN, CDR2 SVGIG (reference sequence). V lost 2 bases, J lost 9 bases, and 17 bases lay in between. The CDR3 is 15 residues long. The CDR3 region has the DNA TGTGCCTGGAGTCCCCAGTGGGGGGCGGGTTCACCCCTCCACTTT. Residues: CAWSPQWGAGSPLHF.

This clone was counted only a few times. The chain has TRBV28 and TRBJ2-3; D gene unclear. The CDR3 contains 14 residues. Germline CDR1 and CDR2: MDHEN and SYDVKM. Trimming left V 5 bases short and J 0 bases short, with 9 bases between. The CDR3 region is CASSPVVSTDTQYF. The CDR3 nucleotides read TGTGCCAGCAGTCCGGTAGTAAGCACAGATACGCAGTATTTT. Using reference TRBV28 and TRBJ2-3 for the parts outside the CDR3, the full variable domain is DVKVTQSSRYLVKRTGEKVFLECVQDMDHENMFWYRQDPGLGLRLIYFSYDVKMKEKGDIPEGYSVSREKKERFSLILESASTNQTSMYLCASSPVVSTDTQYFGPGTRLTVL.

This clone occurred a few times. The CDR3 here is CASSLLSSTEAFF. The CDR3, as DNA: TGTGCCAGCAGTTTATTATCGAGCACTGAAGCTTTCTTT. V is TRBV28 and J is TRBJ1-1; D gene uncertain. The germline gives CDR1 MDHEN, CDR2 SYDVKM. V gave up 1 base and J gave up 4 bases, with 7 bases separating them. The CDR3 totals 13 residues. Full variable domain (missing parts from reference TRBV28 and TRBJ1-1): DVKVTQSSRYLVKRTGEKVFLECVQDMDHENMFWYRQDPGLGLRLIYFSYDVKMKEKGDIPEGYSVSREKKERFSLILESASTNQTSMYLCASSLLSSTEAFFGQGTRLTVV.

CDR3 DNA: TGCGCCAGCAGCCAAGATCGGCAGGGGGCTTATTCTGGGGCCAACGTCCTGACTTTC. Protein: CASSQDRQGAYSGANVLTF. The chain joins TRBV4-3 to TRBJ2-6; 8 bases line up with TRBD1. V shed 0 bases, J shed 1 base, and the junction held 8 bases outside the gene matches. The germline V gene has CDR1 LGHNA and CDR2 YSLEER. The CDR3 sequence is 19 residues long.

In this sample, this clone turned up once. CDR3 loop: CASSLSMGELTYEQYF. The DNA of the CDR3 is TGTGCCAGCAGTTTATCGATGGGGGAGTTAACCTACGAGCAGTACTTC. This sequence joins TRBV27 and TRBJ2-7; TRBD1 or TRBD2 may be the D gene (5 bases each). The V and J ends lost 0 bases and 2 bases respectively, with 14 bases between them. CDR1 MNHEY and CDR2 SMNVEV come from the germline V gene (reference sequence). The CDR3 totals 16 residues.

The chain recombines TRBV28 with TRBJ2-7; D gene uncertain. Per the germline V gene, CDR1 is MDHEN and CDR2 is SYDVKM. Trimming shortened V by 5 bases and J by 3 bases, and 17 bases separated the two germline ends. This CDR3 spans 15 amino acids. The CDR3 DNA sequence: TGTGCCAGCAGTCCTGGGATAGGTCGTATCTACGAGCAGTACTTC. This codes for CASSPGIGRIYEQYF.

The chain recombines TRBV19 with TRBJ2-5; D ambiguous. Looked up from germline, CDR1 is LNHDA and CDR2 is SQIVND (reference sequence). The V gene lost 4 bases and the J gene lost 5 bases, with 5 bases spanning the gap. The CDR3 is 11 residues long. DNA of the CDR3: TGTGCCAGTAGTACCTCGGAGACCCAGTACTTC. Translation: CASSTSETQYF.

This chain uses TRBV13 with TRBJ2-2, with 10 bases that match TRBD2. V was pared by 0 bases and J by 4 bases, with 5 bases of the junction left unmatched. This CDR3 is 17 amino acids long. Germline CDR1 reads PRHDT; CDR2 reads FYEKMQ (reference sequence). This CDR3 is CASSLGWASGSTGELFF. For the CDR3, the DNA is TGTGCCAGCAGCTTAGGTTGGGCTAGCGGGAGCACCGGGGAGCTGTTTTTT.

This chain joins TRBV7-8 and TRBJ2-7; D uncertain. The CDR3 has 13 residues. The V and J ends lost 1 base and 0 bases respectively, with 4 bases between them. Germline CDR1 and CDR2: SGHVS and FQNEAQ. CDR3 in amino acids: CASSLDSSYEQYF. For the CDR3, the DNA is TGTGCCAGCAGCTTAGACAGCTCCTACGAGCAGTACTTC.

V is TRBV28 and J is TRBJ2-3; D unresolved. V was cut by 6 bases and J by 2 bases, with 3 bases left in between. Germline CDR1 reads MDHEN; CDR2 reads SYDVKM. This CDR3 contains 11 residues. The chain's CDR3 is CASRYTDTQYF. CDR3 bases: TGTGCCAGCAGGTACACAGATACGCAGTATTTT.

The rearrangement uses TRBV27 and TRBJ2-6; TRBD2 is a possible D gene (5 bases). V was trimmed by 6 bases and J by 2 bases, leaving 14 bases between them. Germline-derived CDR1 and CDR2 are MNHEY and SMNVEV (reference sequence). This CDR3 spans 16 amino acids. CDR3 loop: CASRPSPAAGANVLTF. CDR3 nucleotides: TGTGCCAGCAGGCCGTCCCCAGCGGCTGGGGCCAACGTCCTGACTTTC.

The chain is built from TRBV6-4 and TRBJ2-2; no clear D. The germline CDR1 and CDR2 sequences are MRHNA and SNTAGT. Trimming removed 2 bases from V and 1 base from J, with 2 bases in between. The CDR3 has 13 amino acids. Here the CDR3 reads CASSDRNTGELFF. CDR3 nucleotides: TGTGCCAGCAGTGACAGGAACACCGGGGAGCTGTTTTTT.

The CDR3 here is CASSFGTGAYEQYF. CDR3 DNA: TGCGCCAGCAGCTTCGGGACAGGGGCCTACGAGCAGTACTTC. This chain links TRBV5-1 with TRBJ2-7; TRBD1 matches at 10 bases. Germline loops: CDR1 SGHRS, CDR2 YFSETQ. CDR3 length: 14 residues. V dropped 2 bases and J dropped 2; count of bases not matched to a gene: 1.

The chain combines TRBV7-9 with TRBJ2-1; no clear D gene. This CDR3 comprises 13 residues. V gave up 4 bases and J gave up 5 bases, with 9 bases separating them. Germline V gives CDR1 SEHNR, CDR2 FQNEAQ (reference sequence). The CDR3 DNA reads as TGTGCCAGCAGCTCCCCTGCCAACAATGAGCAGTTCTTC. Residues: CASSSPANNEQFF.

The J gene is TRBJ1-1, the V gene TRBV28; D is uncertain. The CDR3 is 15 residues long. V lost 2 bases and J 4 bases, leaving 14 bases between the germline ends. In germline, CDR1 is MDHEN, CDR2 SYDVKM. For the CDR3, the DNA is TGTGCCAGCAGTTTAACGGCCAGCGGATCCACTGAAGCTTTCTTT. Protein sequence: CASSLTASGSTEAFF.

This rearrangement joins TRBV6-1 to TRBJ1-3, with 8 bases lining up with TRBD1. There are 13 residues in the CDR3. V lost 11 bases and J lost 2; bases outside the gene matches: 5. Per the germline V gene, CDR1 is MNHNS and CDR2 is SASEGT. CDR3 residues: CAALTGAGNTIYF. DNA for the CDR3: TGTGCCGCCTTGACAGGGGCTGGAAACACCATATATTTT.

The chain combines TRBV7-6 with TRBJ1-3; no clear D gene. CDR1 SGHVS and CDR2 FNYEAQ come from the germline V gene. The CDR3 is made up of 15 amino acids. The V end was cut by 10 bases, the J end by 2 bases, with 18 bases between. This CDR3 reads CATSGPETTGNTIYF. The CDR3 DNA sequence: TGTGCCACCAGTGGGCCCGAAACGACTGGAAACACCATATATTTT.

The chain employs TRBV19 and TRBJ1-5; a possible D gene is TRBD1 (5 bases). Trimming left V 0 bases short and J 4 bases short, with 13 bases between. The CDR3 runs 16 residues. Germline values: CDR1 LNHDA, CDR2 SQIVND (reference sequence). The chain's CDR3 is CASSIEEGEVNQPQHF. CDR3 DNA sequence: TGTGCCAGTAGTATAGAGGAAGGGGAGGTTAATCAGCCCCAGCATTTT.